Below, one TCR beta chain is given with its context. Its antigen remains unidentified. This sample is part of a study of T-cell memory formation after mild COVID-19. Whole-study findings and limits: Largely, contracting CD4+ clones fell within CM and EM, and contracting CD8+ clones within EMRA.

TCRdb ran MiXCR on the 5' RACE reads and lists one entry per CDR3 protein. Of about 360,000 distinct CDR3 sequences in the sample, 13% were seen once. V shed 9 bases and J shed 1 base, with 17 bases lying between them. The CDR3 contains 15 residues. The clonotype originates from a young man who had mild COVID-19 (a few samples of this study predate the infection). Cell type and time point are not known. The rearrangement joins TRBV12-3 or TRBV12-4 to TRBJ2-3; no firm D call. Sequences were obtained from PBMCs or a T cell subset sorted from them (not recorded which). This CDR3 reads CASTDPYSGTDTQYF. The CDR3 region has the DNA TGTGCCAGTACCGACCCCTATTCGGGCACAGATACGCAGTATTTT.